These 32 T cell receptor beta chains were all obtained from the same sample, sequenced in a study of long-term antiretroviral therapy in people with HIV. Researchers report immunoSEQ v3.0 was run at survey level. TCRdb's table, derived via immunoSEQ multiplex PCR, lists solely in-frame clones and lacks some. The repertoire holds some 40,000 clones, with approximately 85% as singletons. The sample was unsorted PBMCs, taken 3.1 years after starting antiretroviral therapy. The receptors here all came from a woman aged 45 to 65 with HIV.

This chain connects TRBV18 to TRBJ2-2; 8 positions match TRBD2. Germline V gives CDR1 KGHSH, CDR2 LQKENI. This CDR3 has 16 residues. The J segment lost 2 bases and the V segment lost 3 bases, leaving 5 bases of the junction unmatched. The CDR3: CASSPRTSLNTGELFF. Here the CDR3 DNA reads TGTGCCAGCTCACCGCGGACTAGCCTAAACACCGGGGAGCTGTTTTTT. Based on the CDR3 plus reference TRBV18 and TRBJ2-2, the full variable domain is NAGVMQNPRHLVRRRGQEARLRCSPMKGHSHVYWYRQLPEEGLKFMVYLQKENIIDESGMPKERFSAEFPKEGPSILRIQQVVRGDSAAYFCASSPRTSLNTGELFFGEGSRLTVL.

V and J are TRBV30 and TRBJ2-7; TRBD2 agrees at 10 bases. This CDR3 region has 17 residues. After removal of 3 bases from V and 4 bases from J, the junction contained 15 bases not matched to a gene. Germline loops: CDR1 GTSNPN, CDR2 SVGIG (reference sequence). The CDR3 nucleotides are TGTGCCTGGAGAAGCGGGGGGGGTCGTATTGGATTGTACGAGCAGTACTTC. Amino acid sequence: CAWRSGGGRIGLYEQYF. Filled out from reference TRBV30 and TRBJ2-7, the complete variable domain reads SQTIHQWPATLVQPVGSPLSLECTVEGTSNPNLYWYRQAAGRGLQLLFYSVGIGQISSEVPQNLSASRPQDRQFILSSKKLLLSDSGFYLCAWRSGGGRIGLYEQYFGPGTRLTVT.

The chain employs TRBV5-1 and TRBJ1-4; the D gene is possibly TRBD1 (6 bases). V was shortened by 1 base and J by 8 bases, with 15 bases between the two germline ends. Germline CDR1 reads SGHRS; CDR2 reads YFSETQ. CDR3 length: 15 amino acids. CDR3 region: CASSLRLQGGEKLFF. The CDR3 DNA follows: TGCGCCAGCAGCTTGAGGCTACAGGGAGGCGAAAAACTGTTTTTT.

The genes are TRBV5-1 and TRBJ1-2; unclear D gene. Germline CDR1 SGHRS, CDR2 YFSETQ. Trimming took 0 bases from V and 1 from J, leaving 4 bases between them. This CDR3 spans 13 amino acids. The CDR3 here is CASSLVGNYGYTF. In nucleotides, the CDR3 is TGCGCCAGCAGCTTGGTCGGTAACTATGGCTACACCTTC. Looking up the rest from reference TRBV5-1 and TRBJ1-2 gives the full variable domain: KAGVTQTPRYLIKTRGQQVTLSCSPISGHRSVSWYQQTPGQGLQFLFEYFSETQRNKGNFPGRFSGRQFSNSRSEMNVSTLELGDSALYLCASSLVGNYGYTFGSGTRLTVV.

This rearrangement joins TRBV11-1 to TRBJ2-7; D may be TRBD2 (5 bases). CDR1 is SGHAT, CDR2 FQDESV, per germline (reference sequence). The CDR3 extends over 15 amino acids. Trimming took 2 bases from V and 3 from J, leaving 14 bases between them. The CDR3 loop is CASSLNPGEGYEQYF. For the CDR3, the DNA is TGTGCCAGCAGCTTAAATCCAGGCGAGGGCTACGAGCAGTACTTC. The entire variable domain, with the rest obtained from reference TRBV11-1 and TRBJ2-7, is as follows: EAEVAQSPRYKITEKSQAVAFWCDPISGHATLYWYRQILGQGPELLVQFQDESVVDDSQLPKDRFSAERLKGVDSTLKIQPAELGDSAMYLCASSLNPGEGYEQYFGPGTRLTVT.

This sequence joins TRBV4-1 and TRBJ1-4; D unresolved. The CDR3 extends over 15 amino acids. V was pared by 0 bases and J by 3 bases, with 8 bases between. Looked up from germline, CDR1 is MGHRA and CDR2 is YSYEKL. CDR3 residues: CASSQDGGPNEKLFF. CDR3 bases: TGCGCCAGCAGCCAAGACGGCGGCCCTAATGAAAAACTGTTTTTT.

The chain recombines TRBV2 with TRBJ2-1; D is uncertain. Germline CDR1 and CDR2: SNHLY and FYNNEI. Trimming removed 0 bases at V and 5 bases at J, with 8 bases between. CDR3 length equals 14 residues. The CDR3 region has the DNA TGTGCCAGCAGTGAAGCAAATCATGACAATGAGCAGTTCTTC. It specifies CASSEANHDNEQFF.

A word on this clone: Within the sample, other DNA sequences also encode this same CDR3. The chain links TRBV7-9 to TRBJ2-7; the match to TRBD2 covers 9 bases. Losses at the gene ends were 1 base for V and 3 bases for J; bases not matched to a gene: 4. This CDR3 is built from 15 residues. The germline V gene has CDR1 SEHNR and CDR2 FQNEAQ (reference sequence). The CDR3 DNA reads as TGTGCCAGCAGCTTAGTAGTAGCGGGGGACTACGAGCAGTACTTC. Encoded protein: CASSLVVAGDYEQYF.

The V gene is TRBV5-1, the J gene TRBJ2-1; maybe TRBD2 (6 bases). The length of the CDR3 is 15 residues. Germline V gives CDR1 SGHRS, CDR2 YFSETQ. V dropped 3 bases and J dropped 1 base, with 11 bases sitting between them. Here the CDR3 DNA reads TGCGCCAGCAGCTCGTCGGGGGTGTCCTACAATGAGCAGTTCTTC. This translates into CASSSSGVSYNEQFF.

This clone was counted once. The chain is built from TRBV25-1 and TRBJ2-7; the D is unclear. Germline V gives CDR1 MGHDK, CDR2 SYGVNS. With 6 bases removed from V and 1 base from J, the gap between germline ends came to 13 bases. The length of the CDR3 is 14 residues. The chain's CDR3 is CASRAPEASYEQYF. CDR3 bases: TGTGCCAGCAGGGCCCCTGAAGCTTCCTACGAGCAGTACTTC.

This chain links TRBV11-2 with TRBJ1-1; D call uncertain. CDR1 and CDR2 (germline): SGHAT, FQNNGV. V was clipped by 5 bases and J by 2 bases, with 15 bases between them. The length of the CDR3 is 15 residues. For the CDR3, the DNA is TGTGCCAGCAGCCCCGGTTTGAAGATCAACACTGAAGCTTTCTTT. Translating gives CASSPGLKINTEAFF.

This chain connects TRBV7-2 to TRBJ2-7; 10 nucleotides align to TRBD1. Germline CDR1 SGHTA, CDR2 FQGNSA. Losses at the gene ends were 6 bases for V and 5 bases for J; bases not matched to a gene: 10. This CDR3 contains 15 residues. This CDR3 is CASSFPGTGANEQYF. Here the CDR3 DNA reads TGTGCCAGCAGTTTCCCCGGGACAGGGGCGAACGAGCAGTACTTC.

V usage is TRBV4-1 and J usage is TRBJ2-7, with 9 bases identical to TRBD1. The CDR3 contains 16 residues. Trimming took 3 bases from V and 2 from J; bases not matched to a gene: 8. In germline, CDR1 is MGHRA, CDR2 YSYEKL. CDR3 nucleotides: TGCGCCAGCAGCCACTTAGGAGGGACAGGGCCCTACGAGCAGTACTTC. Translating gives CASSHLGGTGPYEQYF.

The V and J genes are TRBV2 and TRBJ2-7; TRBD2 is a possible D gene (5 bases). Trimming took off 8 bases at V and 4 bases at J, with 6 bases between the two ends. This CDR3 region has 10 residues. From germline, CDR1 is SNHLY and CDR2 FYNNEI. The CDR3 spells CASGEYEQYF. The CDR3 region has the DNA TGTGCCAGCGGGGAGTACGAGCAGTACTTC.

The genes are TRBV2 and TRBJ2-7, with D uncertain. The length of the CDR3 is 12 residues. Germline loops: CDR1 SNHLY, CDR2 FYNNEI. The V end was cut by 3 bases, the J end by 3 bases, with 6 bases between. CDR3 sequence: CASSDRYYEQYF. The CDR3 DNA follows: TGTGCCAGCAGTGACAGGTACTACGAGCAGTACTTC. The variable domain in full, completed from reference TRBV2 and TRBJ2-7, reads EPEVTQTPSHQVTQMGQEVILRCVPISNHLYFYWYRQILGQKVEFLVSFYNNEISEKSEIFDDQFSVERPDGSNFTLKIRSTKLEDSAMYFCASSDRYYEQYFGPGTRLTVT.

This chain joins TRBV5-1 and TRBJ2-5; D unclear. Germline V lookup: CDR1 SGHRS, CDR2 YFSETQ. The V and J ends lost 4 bases and 3 bases respectively, with 16 bases between them. This CDR3 is 15 amino acids long. The DNA for the CDR3 is TGCGCCAGCAGCGCCGAAGGCTGGTCGGAAGAGACCCAGTACTTC. It translates to CASSAEGWSEETQYF.

The genes are TRBV27 and TRBJ2-1, with D possibly matching TRBD2 (5 bases). V shed 5 bases and J shed 5 bases, with 13 bases lying between them. The germline CDR1 and CDR2 sequences are MNHEY and SMNVEV (reference sequence). The CDR3 sequence is 14 residues long. CDR3 protein: CASSTYRGNNEQFF. The DNA of the CDR3 is TGTGCCAGCAGTACCTACCGGGGTAACAATGAGCAGTTCTTC.

The V and J genes are TRBV10-1 and TRBJ2-7; 7 bases match TRBD2. V trimming: 6 bases; J trimming: 0 bases; junction bases outside the gene matches: 11. The CDR3 runs to 16 residues. Per germline, CDR1 WNHNN and CDR2 SYGVQD (reference sequence). The CDR3 sequence is CASSNEAGCLSYEQYF. The DNA for the CDR3 is TGCGCCAGCAGCAACGAAGCGGGGTGCCTCTCCTACGAGCAGTACTTC.

The chain links TRBV5-5 to TRBJ2-7; D is unclear. The CDR3 loop spans 13 amino acids. Trimming removed 2 bases from V and 3 bases from J, with 9 bases in between. In germline, CDR1 is SGHKS, CDR2 YYEKEE (reference sequence). This chain's CDR3 is CASSFFPGYEQYF. Here the CDR3 DNA reads TGTGCCAGCAGCTTTTTTCCAGGCTACGAGCAGTACTTC.

This chain uses TRBV30 with TRBJ2-5; D is possibly TRBD2 (7 bases). Looked up from germline, CDR1 is GTSNPN and CDR2 is SVGIG (reference sequence). The V end lost 2 bases, the J end lost 4 bases, and 11 bases lay between the germline ends. The CDR3 runs to 13 residues. The CDR3 loop is CAWSRGARETQYF. The CDR3 region has the DNA TGTGCCTGGAGTCGGGGGGCGAGAGAGACCCAGTACTTC.

The rearrangement joins TRBV15 to TRBJ2-3; no definite D call. V lost 2 bases to trimming and J lost 0 bases, with 9 bases between them. CDR3 length: 15 amino acids. Germline CDR1 reads LNHNV; CDR2 reads YYDKDF (reference sequence). The CDR3 bases are TGTGCCACCAGCAGATCGGACCGTAGCACAGATACGCAGTATTTT. Amino acid sequence: CATSRSDRSTDTQYF. The variable domain in full, completed from reference TRBV15 and TRBJ2-3, reads DAMVIQNPRYQVTQFGKPVTLSCSQTLNHNVMYWYQQKSSQAPKLLFHYYDKDFNNEADTPDNFQSRRPNTSFCFLDIRSPGLGDTAMYLCATSRSDRSTDTQYFGPGTRLTVL.

This chain uses TRBV2 with TRBJ2-2; D is perhaps TRBD1 or TRBD2 (5 bases each). This CDR3 has 15 residues. Trimming removed 10 bases at V and 1 base at J, with 16 bases between. Germline CDR1 and CDR2: SNHLY and FYNNEI. This CDR3 is CATTYGGLNTGELFF. The CDR3 coding sequence is TGTGCCACTACCTATGGGGGTTTGAACACCGGGGAGCTGTTTTTT.

The rearrangement uses TRBV5-6 and TRBJ2-7; tentatively, D is TRBD2 (5 bases). With 1 base removed from V and 6 bases from J, the gap between germline ends came to 17 bases. Germline V gene data show CDR1 as SGHDT and CDR2 as YYEEEE. The CDR3 contains 15 residues. For the CDR3, the DNA is TGTGCCAGCAGCTTGCTTACTGGAGGAAGGGTCGAGCAGTACTTC. It translates to CASSLLTGGRVEQYF.

CDR3 coding DNA: TGCGCCAGCAGCCCAAGAGTGTCAGGGGCAGGAGAAAAACTGTTTTTT. Translated, it gives CASSPRVSGAGEKLFF. The chain recombines TRBV4-3 with TRBJ1-4, with a possible D match to TRBD1 (6 bases). V lost 4 bases, J lost 8 bases, and 20 bases lay in between. Per the germline V gene, CDR1 is LGHNA and CDR2 is YSLEER. The CDR3 totals 16 residues.

The chain employs TRBV6-1 and TRBJ2-5, with D unresolved. Between the trimmed V and J ends, which lost 4 bases and 2 bases, there was a span of 5 bases. Germline V gene lookup returns CDR1 MNHNS and CDR2 SASEGT. This CDR3 is built from 12 residues. CDR3 nucleotide sequence: TGTGCCAGCAGTGTACTTCAAGAGACCCAGTACTTC. Its translation: CASSVLQETQYF.

This clone has just one count. V and J are TRBV6-4 and TRBJ2-3; D call uncertain. The CDR3 covers 13 residues. The V end was cut by 4 bases, the J end by 4 bases, with 9 bases between. CDR1 is MRHNA, CDR2 SNTAGT, per germline. CDR3: CASSAGPADTQYF. The CDR3, as DNA: TGTGCCAGCAGTGCAGGACCTGCAGATACGCAGTATTTT.

This clone was detected a few times. This chain links TRBV19 with TRBJ2-1, with a possible D match to TRBD2 (7 bases). The V gene lost 10 bases and the J gene lost 2 bases, with 12 bases spanning the gap. This CDR3 is 13 amino acids long. CDR1 and CDR2 from the germline V gene are LNHDA and SQIVND (reference sequence). The CDR3: CAIRGDTYNEQFF. In DNA form, the CDR3 reads TGTGCCATTCGGGGGGACACCTACAATGAGCAGTTCTTC.

The chain recombines TRBV7-2 with TRBJ2-1; either TRBD1 or TRBD2 may fit D (7 bases each). This CDR3 has 15 amino acids. The V end was cut by 5 bases, the J end by 1 base, with 12 bases between. CDR1 is SGHTA and CDR2 is FQGNSA in the germline V gene. The CDR3 sequence: CASSPGGASYNEQFF. Written as DNA, the CDR3 is TGTGCCAGCAGCCCAGGGGGGGCGTCCTACAATGAGCAGTTCTTC.

This rearrangement joins TRBV18 to TRBJ1-6; D unresolved. The V gene lost 3 bases and the J gene lost 7 bases, with 4 bases spanning the gap. The V gene's germline CDR1 is KGHSH and CDR2 LQKENI. The CDR3 runs to 12 residues. The DNA of the CDR3 is TGTGCCAGCTCACCTTCAAATTCACCCCTCCACTTT. Translating it yields CASSPSNSPLHF. Variable domain in full (rest from reference TRBV18 and TRBJ1-6): NAGVMQNPRHLVRRRGQEARLRCSPMKGHSHVYWYRQLPEEGLKFMVYLQKENIIDESGMPKERFSAEFPKEGPSILRIQQVVRGDSAAYFCASSPSNSPLHFGNGTRLTVT.

V is TRBV6-5 and J is TRBJ1-1; weak D call: TRBD1 (6 bases). The CDR3 totals 13 residues. Trimming removed 1 base from V and 7 bases from J, with 10 bases in between. In germline, CDR1 is MNHEY, CDR2 SVGAGI. The CDR3 DNA reads TGTGCCAGCAGTTACTACAGGGAGGGTGAAGCTTTCTTT. It translates to CASSYYREGEAFF.

The V and J genes are TRBV7-2 and TRBJ1-5; no clear D gene. The germline V gene encodes CDR1 SGHTA and CDR2 FQGNSA. The CDR3 consists of 13 residues. Trimming took 6 bases from V and 5 from J, leaving 11 bases between them. CDR3: CASSIRADQPQHF. Here the CDR3 DNA reads TGTGCCAGCAGTATTAGGGCCGATCAGCCCCAGCATTTT.

The chain joins TRBV5-1 to TRBJ2-7; D is possibly TRBD2 (6 bases). CDR3 size: 14 residues. Trimming shortened V by 4 bases and J by 1 base, and 12 bases separated the two germline ends. The V gene's germline CDR1 is SGHRS and CDR2 YFSETQ. The CDR3 protein is CASSRGTGSYEQYF. The CDR3 nucleotides are TGCGCCAGCAGCCGAGGGACTGGTTCCTACGAGCAGTACTTC.